This TCR beta chain originates from a study of radiotherapy plus CTLA-4 blockade in lung cancer. Whole-study context: Disease control was seen in 30% to 35% of patients, objective responses in 15% to 20%.

Findings and caveats of the study: Among blood TCR repertoires after radiotherapy plus ipilimumab, tumor-derived clones expanded. Best predicting response, reportedly, were early blood T cell clone dynamics, with interferon-beta.

As to this clone: Its antigen is as yet unknown.

In chemo-refractory metastatic non-small-cell lung cancer, patients got ipilimumab CTLA-4 blockade together with focal radiation. The CDR3 runs 15 residues. Per germline, CDR1 SQVTM and CDR2 ANQGSEA. J was trimmed by 2 bases and V by 3 bases; bases with no gene match: 9. Sequenced by immunoSEQ multiplex PCR; TCRdb stores in-frame clones only, minus some. This sample yields some 110,000 clones, of which over 65% are seen a single time; 3.3% belongs to the top ten. This receptor was obtained from a human donor with non-small cell lung cancer that progressed on radiotherapy plus ipilimumab. Some clones in this sample may be carry-over from other donors' samples. The sequencing used peripheral blood, collected from a patient treated with radiotherapy plus ipilimumab. The rearrangement uses TRBV29-1 and TRBJ2-7; 8 positions match TRBD1. The CDR3 coding sequence is TGCAGCGTTGAGGGGTCGCAGGGGGCGACCTACGAGCAGTACTTC. As protein: CSVEGSQGATYEQYF.